This T cell receptor (beta chain) was observed in a study of T cell repertoires in cytomegalovirus infection (dated by TCRdb to about 2019). Concerning the study at large: Recently identified HLA-C-restricted CMV epitopes, whose presentation resists viral immunomodulation, were targeted by peptide stimulations together with well-studied HLA-B-restricted epitopes. The HLA type of each donor mattered for the analysis, because public TCR beta signatures pointed to carriage of CMV infection along with the matching HLA type.

The treatment or condition label for this specimen denotes: in vitro stimulation with specific CMV peptide epitopes to enrich CMV-specific T cells. After removal of 2 bases from V and 10 bases from J, the junction retains 10 bases not matched to a gene. The CDR3 runs 15 residues from the cysteine to the phenylalanine. Just the 45-base CDR3 DNA is kept, in frame starting at base 1. CDR1 and CDR2, looked up from the germline V gene (reference sequence), are MNHEY and SMNVEV. This clonotype was seen a few times. Its binding antigen is unknown. The sample holds no much larger clone one base away, and base qualities are not on file. The data were produced on an Illumina HiSeq 1500. TCRdb's own reprocessing of the public reads used fastp at Q25 and MiXCR and kept productive beta chains. One record per CDR3 amino acid sequence lists the most common genes and DNA. In this sample the table shows 650,000 to 850,000 distinct CDR3 sequences, 25% to 30% of which occur a single time. The top ten constitute less than 15% of the sample.

Study-wide conclusions, independent of this receptor: In both this cohort and an independent roughly 360-donor cohort, the cumulative frequency of public TCR beta family members distinguished carriers of CMV infection plus the relevant HLA type. In the ex vivo response, HLA-C-restricted CMV-specific TCR beta clonotypes were dominant, and in two of eight donors the single most frequent clonotype came from this HLA-C-restricted group.

The chain couples TRBV27 to TRBJ1-1; TRBD1 agrees with 10 junctional bases. The source of this sequence is a human donor in good health (CMV status not recorded). Some clones in this sample may be carry-over from other donors' samples. Source: cultured CD8+ T cells from PBMCs, taken from culture after CMV antigen stimulation. CDR3 reads: CASSLGTGALFGAFF. The sequenced DNA: TGTGCCAGCAGTTTAGGGACAGGGGCTTTGTTTGGAGCTTTCTTT.